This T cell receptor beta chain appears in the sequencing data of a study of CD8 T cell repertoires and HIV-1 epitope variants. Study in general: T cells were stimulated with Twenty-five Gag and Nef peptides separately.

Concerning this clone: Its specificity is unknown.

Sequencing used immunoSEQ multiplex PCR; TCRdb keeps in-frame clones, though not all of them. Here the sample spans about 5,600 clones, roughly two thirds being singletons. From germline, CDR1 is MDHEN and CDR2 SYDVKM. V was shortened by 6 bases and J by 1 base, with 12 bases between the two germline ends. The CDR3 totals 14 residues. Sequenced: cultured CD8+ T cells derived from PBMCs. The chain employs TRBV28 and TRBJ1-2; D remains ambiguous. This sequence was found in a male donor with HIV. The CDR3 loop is CASRAGSYNYGYTF. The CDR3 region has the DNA TGTGCCAGCAGGGCCGGATCCTATAACTATGGCTACACCTTC.